These 5 T cell receptor beta chains originate from one sample sequenced in a study of blood T cell repertoires in COVID-19. Generated by immunoSEQ multiplex PCR, the TCRdb table keeps only in-frame clones and is missing some. This table holds 350,000 or so clones, over 85% found once. The material sequenced was peripheral blood. The receptors here all came from a woman in her sixties with COVID-19, enrolled during active disease.

The chain is built from TRBV2 and TRBJ1-1, with 7 positions matching TRBD1. Trimming cost V 6 bases and J 4 bases; bases outside gene matches: 5. Per the germline V gene, CDR1 is SNHLY and CDR2 is FYNNEI. CDR3 length: 13 residues. In DNA, the CDR3 is TGTGCCAGCAGGGGAACAGGGGCCACTGAAGCTTTCTTT. It specifies CASRGTGATEAFF.

A note on this clone: Other DNA sequences from this sample encode an identical CDR3 as well. The J gene is TRBJ2-7, the V gene TRBV12-3 or TRBV12-4; D perhaps matches TRBD2 (6 bases). With 3 bases removed from V and 11 bases from J, the gap between germline ends came to 17 bases. The CDR3 sequence is 13 residues long. The DNA for the CDR3 is TGTGCCAGCAGTTTCATGCAGGCGGGAACCGAGTACTTC. This sequence encodes CASSFMQAGTEYF.

This chain uses TRBV5-1 with TRBJ2-1, with 10 nucleotides matching TRBD2. With V trimmed by 3 bases and J by 5 bases, 8 bases remained unmatched. The CDR3 has 16 amino acids. Germline loops: CDR1 SGHRS, CDR2 YFSETQ. CDR3 in amino acids: CASSYLSGGVNNEQFF. For the CDR3, the DNA is TGCGCCAGCAGCTACCTGAGCGGGGGGGTAAACAATGAGCAGTTCTTC.

This clone was picked up a small number of times. V usage is TRBV2 and J usage is TRBJ2-7; a possible D gene is TRBD2 (5 bases). The V and J ends lost 7 bases and 4 bases respectively, with 17 bases between them. CDR1 and CDR2 from the germline V gene are SNHLY and FYNNEI. This CDR3 contains 14 residues. As DNA, the CDR3 is TGTGCCAGCATCGGGGAAGAGAAATCATACGAGCAGTACTTC. This codes for CASIGEEKSYEQYF.

The rearrangement uses TRBV7-2 and TRBJ2-2, with 9 bases that match TRBD2. The CDR3 runs 14 residues. Germline V lookup: CDR1 SGHTA, CDR2 FQGNSA. The J segment lost 3 bases and the V segment lost 6 bases, leaving 2 bases of the junction unmatched. The DNA of the CDR3 is TGTGCCAGCAGGTCTAGCGGGGACACCGGGGAGCTGTTTTTT. Its protein product is CASRSSGDTGELFF.